The present T cell receptor beta chain was sequenced within a study of T cell responses to AZD1222 COVID-19 vaccine. Study conclusions and caveats: Repertoire sampling happened only post peak T cell response.

Produced via immunoSEQ multiplex PCR; TCRdb's table is partial and in-frame only. The sample has approximately 190,000 clones, roughly 93% seen once. Turning to this clone: Its antigen is still unknown.

This specimen was peripheral blood, taken on day 0 of AZD1222 vaccination. The sequence came from an adult in good health.

CDR3 amino acids: CASLQGAGDTIYF. The DNA of the CDR3 is TGTGCCAGCCTACAGGGGGCGGGGGACACCATATATTTT. V is TRBV28 and J is TRBJ1-3, with 9 bases that match TRBD1. V lost 8 bases and J lost 8; bases outside the gene matches: 7. Looked up from germline, CDR1 is MDHEN and CDR2 is SYDVKM. The CDR3 covers 13 residues.